Detailed here is one T cell receptor beta chain. This specimen comes from a study of blood T cell repertoires in COVID-19. Germline assignment: CDR1 SGHRS and CDR2 YFSETQ. This CDR3 comprises 15 residues. V gave up 0 bases and J gave up 7 bases, with 13 bases separating them. The assay was immunoSEQ multiplex PCR, and TCRdb's table has in-frame clones only and misses some. The table includes roughly 64,000 clones, approximately 80% detected once. V usage is TRBV5-1 and J usage is TRBJ2-2, with D possibly TRBD2 on 5 matching bases. Input material: peripheral blood. This TCR was recovered from a man between 60 and 75 years old with COVID-19, enrolled during active disease. DNA for the CDR3: TGCGCCAGCAGCTTGGGTCTAGCAGGAAACGGGGAGCTGTTTTTT. As protein: CASSLGLAGNGELFF.